The rows below give T cell receptor beta chains drawn from one sample of a study of technical replicates of blood from a few donors. Produced via immunoSEQ multiplex PCR; TCRdb's table is partial and in-frame only. The profile shows about 82,000 clones, around 94% of them singletons. The sample comprised T cells isolated from PBMCs. All receptors derive from a human donor in good health. Each CDR3 is given with its conserved first and last residue. Fields, in order: D gene, J gene, clone size, V gene, CDR3 DNA, CDR3 protein. D genes are given only for firm matches. Where a row states a size, it is once, few, many or the class of an expanded clone; other rows omit it.

- | TRBJ2-1 | - | TRBV27 | TGTGCCAGCAGTTTCGATAGAGATGAGCAGTTCTTC | CASSFDRDEQFF
TRBD1 | TRBJ1-2 | - | TRBV30 | TGTGCCTGGGACAGGGCGGATGGCTACACCTTC | CAWDRADGYTF
- | TRBJ2-6 | - | TRBV6-5 | TGTGCCAGCAGACCGGACAGTGCTGGGGCCAACGTCCTGACTTTC | CASRPDSAGANVLTF
TRBD2 | TRBJ2-5 | - | TRBV4-2 | TGTGCCAGCAGCCAAGTGACGCTAGCGGGAGCAGAGACCCAGTACTTC | CASSQVTLAGAETQYF
TRBD2 | TRBJ2-1 | - | TRBV4-3 | TGCGCCAGCAGCCTGGGGACTAGCGGGATGCCCTACAATGAGCAGTTCTTC | CASSLGTSGMPYNEQFF
TRBD1 | TRBJ1-2 | - | TRBV6-6 | TGTGCCAGCAGCAGGGGGCGCGGCTATGGCTACACCTTC | CASSRGRGYGYTF
- | TRBJ1-3 | once | TRBV15 | TGTGCCACCAGCACAAGGAAGGGACTCTCTGGAAACACCATATATTTT | CATSTRKGLSGNTIYF
- | TRBJ2-7 | once | TRBV4-2 | TGTGCCAGCAGCCAAGAGGGGCGGGACTTACCCTACGAGCAGTACTTC | CASSQEGRDLPYEQYF
TRBD2 | TRBJ2-1 | - | TRBV28 | TGTGCCAGCAGTGAAACGCGGGAGGTCTACAATGAGCAGTTCTTC | CASSETREVYNEQFF
- | TRBJ2-6 | - | TRBV7-2 | TGTGCCAGCAAATTTCGGGACACGGGGTACTCTGGGGCCAACGTCCTGACTTTC | CASKFRDTGYSGANVLTF
- | TRBJ1-4 | - | TRBV6-1 | TGTGCCAGCAGTGAACATCCGGGAACAACGGAAAAACTGTTTTTT | CASSEHPGTTEKLFF
TRBD1 | TRBJ2-6 | - | TRBV7-7 | TGTGCCAGCAGCTCGGACAGGACCTCCGGGGCCAACGTCCTGACTTTC | CASSSDRTSGANVLTF
- | TRBJ1-5 | - | TRBV19 | TGTGCCAGTAGTACAGAATCAGATAGCAATCAGCCCCAGCATTTT | CASSTESDSNQPQHF
TRBD1 | TRBJ1-2 | few | TRBV5-1 | TGCGCCAGCAGCTTGGGGACAGGGGTGTACTACACCTTC | CASSLGTGVYYTF
- | TRBJ1-2 | once | TRBV4-3 | TGCGCCAGCAGCCAAGATTTCGGGAGGGGAGACTATGGCTACACCTTC | CASSQDFGRGDYGYTF
TRBD2 | TRBJ2-1 | - | TRBV27 | TGTGCCAGCAGCCCCCTAGCGGGAGTTACGAATGAGCAGTTCTTC | CASSPLAGVTNEQFF
TRBD2 | TRBJ2-3 | - | TRBV4-1 | TGCGCCAGCAGCCACCGGGAGGGCCTAGGAGATACGCAGTATTTT | CASSHREGLGDTQYF
- | TRBJ2-1 | - | TRBV10-1 | TGCGCCAGCAGTATAACGACACCCGGTGAGCAGTTCTTC | CASSITTPGEQFF
TRBD1 | TRBJ1-4 | once | TRBV4-2 | TGTGCCAGCAGCCAAGATGGAACAGGGGGAGAAAAACTGTTTTTT | CASSQDGTGGEKLFF
- | TRBJ2-5 | - | TRBV5-1 | TGCGCCAGCAGCTGGCAACACAACAACCAAGAGACCCAGTACTTC | CASSWQHNNQETQYF
- | TRBJ1-4 | - | TRBV4-2 | TGTGCCAGCAGCCCCCTCGGGGATGAAAAACTGTTTTTT | CASSPLGDEKLFF
TRBD1 | TRBJ2-1 | - | TRBV7-7 | TGTGCTAGCAGCACGGGACAGGGGGCCGATCGGGGTGAGCAGTTCTTC | CASSTGQGADRGEQFF
- | TRBJ2-1 | - | TRBV9 | TGTGCCAGCAGCGTAGACAACAATGAGCAGTTCTTC | CASSVDNNEQFF
- | TRBJ1-3 | few | TRBV6-1 | TGTGCCAGCAGTTTCCAGGGGAATCGAAACACCATATATTTT | CASSFQGNRNTIYF
- | TRBJ2-7 | - | TRBV19 | TGTGCCAGTAGAAGGGGCTACGAGCAGTACTTC | CASRRGYEQYF